Listed here are 17 T cell receptor beta chains from one sample, sequenced in a study of cytomegalovirus exposure and HLA in healthy donors. PCR amplification relied on 60 Vbeta primers (plus 13 Jbeta primers). Assay used: immunoSEQ multiplex PCR; TCRdb lists only in-frame clones, some missing. The sample table includes 130,000 or so clones. The specimen was PBMCs. The source is a woman under 30 in good health and CMV-seronegative.

The chain is built from TRBV21-1 and TRBJ1-1. TRBV21-1 is a recognized pseudogene. The CDR3 totals 12 residues. The DNA of the CDR3 is TGTGCCAGCAGCAAAGTGTGGTCGGGGGCTTTCTTT. This encodes CASSKVWSGAFF.

V is TRBV7-9 and J is TRBJ2-1; D is possibly TRBD1 (6 bases). Trimming pared 3 bases from V and 9 bases from J, leaving 15 bases between. Germline-derived CDR1 and CDR2 are SEHNR and FQNEAQ (reference sequence). The length of the CDR3 is 14 residues. The CDR3 DNA is TGTGCCAGCAGCTTTGTGAAGGGGACAAGTGAGCAGTTCTTC. It yields the protein CASSFVKGTSEQFF.

The V and J genes are TRBV6-1 and TRBJ2-7; 9 positions agree with TRBD2. There are 16 residues in the CDR3. CDR1 is MNHNS, CDR2 SASEGT, per germline. Trimming took 0 bases from V and 1 from J; bases not matched to a gene: 4. Written as DNA, the CDR3 is TGTGCCAGCAGTGAAGCGAGCGGGAGGAATTCCTACGAGCAGTACTTC. It translates to CASSEASGRNSYEQYF.

The chain is built from TRBV7-2 and TRBJ1-5; the match to TRBD1 covers 7 bases. There are 16 residues in the CDR3. V gave up 4 bases and J gave up 2 bases; unmatched junction bases: 8. The germline CDR1 and CDR2 sequences are SGHTA and FQGNSA. This CDR3 is CASSSGDREGNQPQHF. The CDR3 DNA reads TGTGCCAGCAGCTCAGGAGACAGGGAGGGCAATCAGCCCCAGCATTTT.

The V gene is TRBV29-1, the J gene TRBJ2-1; 14 bases match TRBD2. The CDR3 has 16 amino acids. In germline, CDR1 is SQVTM, CDR2 ANQGSEA. With 6 bases clipped from V and 6 bases from J, the junction kept 10 bases outside the gene matches. The CDR3 bases are TGCAGCGTCCTATTACCGGGACTAGCGGGAGCCAATGAGCAGTTCTTC. Its protein is CSVLLPGLAGANEQFF.

The J gene is TRBJ2-1, the V gene TRBV30; the match to TRBD2 covers 14 bases. The germline V gene encodes CDR1 GTSNPN and CDR2 SVGIG (reference sequence). Trimming cost V 0 bases and J 1 base; bases outside gene matches: 17. There are 22 residues in the CDR3. In DNA, the CDR3 is TGTGCCTGGAGTGTGTCCTTATTACTCGGGACTAGCGGGAGTGAGTCCTACAATGAGCAGTTCTTC. Translated, it gives CAWSVSLLLGTSGSESYNEQFF.

The gene calls are TRBV11-3 and TRBJ1-1; D gene uncertain. CDR1 and CDR2 (germline): SGHNT, YENEEA. This CDR3 has 13 residues. Trimming shortened V by 1 base and J by 0 bases, and 3 bases separated the two germline ends. The chain's CDR3 is CASSLGLNTEAFF. CDR3 DNA: TGTGCCAGCAGCTTAGGGCTGAACACTGAAGCTTTCTTT. The full variable domain, rest sourced from reference TRBV11-3 and TRBJ1-1, is EAGVVQSPRYKIIEKKQPVAFWCNPISGHNTLYWYLQNLGQGPELLIRYENEEAVDDSQLPKDRFSAERLKGVDSTLKIQPAELGDSAVYLCASSLGLNTEAFFGQGTRLTVV.

The chain links TRBV6-1 to TRBJ2-7; 7 positions match TRBD1. The CDR3 is 14 residues long. Looked up from germline, CDR1 is MNHNS and CDR2 is SASEGT. V shed 9 bases and J 2 bases; nucleotides not matched to a gene: 10. In nucleotides, the CDR3 is TGTGCCAGTACTCATAGGGACAGAGCCTACGAGCAGTACGTC. Its translation: CASTHRDRAYEQYV.

The V gene is TRBV4-2, the J gene TRBJ2-1; 13 bases match TRBD2. CDR1 and CDR2 (germline): LGHNA, YNFKEQ. With 4 bases clipped from V and 10 bases from J, the junction kept 4 bases outside the gene matches. This CDR3 is 14 amino acids long. This CDR3 is CASSLGTSGTEQFF. DNA of the CDR3: TGTGCCAGCAGCCTGGGGACTAGCGGGACGGAGCAGTTCTTC.

This chain uses TRBV29-1 with TRBJ2-7, with D perhaps matching TRBD2 (7 bases). In germline, CDR1 is SQVTM, CDR2 ANQGSEA. This CDR3 has 13 residues. Trimming shortened V by 3 bases and J by 4 bases, and 13 bases separated the two germline ends. This CDR3 is CSVEGGAPYEQYF. CDR3 nucleotide sequence: TGCAGCGTTGAGGGGGGGGCTCCTTACGAGCAGTACTTC.

The chain is built from TRBV5-1 and TRBJ1-1; a weak D match, TRBD1 (5 bases). The CDR3 totals 13 residues. Germline-derived CDR1 and CDR2 are SGHRS and YFSETQ. V gave up 4 bases and J gave up 1 base, with 8 bases separating them. The CDR3 reads CASSTGQNTEAFF. DNA of the CDR3: TGCGCCAGCAGCACTGGACAGAACACTGAAGCTTTCTTT.

The CDR3 DNA reads as TGTGCCAGCAGCACGGGACTAGCGGGATACGGGGCAGATACGCAGTATTTT. As protein: CASSTGLAGYGADTQYF. The chain has TRBV7-9 and TRBJ2-3, with 13 positions matching TRBD2. Looked up from germline, CDR1 is SEHNR and CDR2 is FQNEAQ (reference sequence). The J segment lost 4 bases and the V segment lost 5 bases, leaving 9 bases of the junction unmatched. The CDR3 totals 17 residues.

The chain has TRBV4-1 and TRBJ2-1; 12 bases map to TRBD2. The V segment lost 3 bases and the J segment 3 bases; nucleotides outside the gene matches: 6. Germline CDR1 is MGHRA and CDR2 is YSYEKL. This CDR3 is 17 amino acids long. The CDR3 DNA sequence: TGCGCCAGCAGCCAGCGGACTAGCGGGAACTTCTACAATGAGCAGTTCTTC. This sequence encodes CASSQRTSGNFYNEQFF.

The J gene is TRBJ1-1, the V gene TRBV9; a possible D gene is TRBD1 (5 bases). Germline V CDR1 and CDR2: SGDLS, YYNGEE. The CDR3 is made up of 17 amino acids. The V gene lost 2 bases and the J gene lost 3 bases, with 20 bases spanning the gap. The CDR3 sequence is CASSVGGSWGRDTEAFF. For the CDR3, the DNA is TGTGCCAGCAGCGTGGGGGGGTCATGGGGTAGGGACACTGAAGCTTTCTTT. Full variable domain (missing parts from reference TRBV9 and TRBJ1-1): DSGVTQTPKHLITATGQRVTLRCSPRSGDLSVYWYQQSLDQGLQFLIQYYNGEERAKGNILERFSAQQFPDLHSELNLSSLELGDSALYFCASSVGGSWGRDTEAFFGQGTRLTVV.

V is TRBV4-3 and J is TRBJ2-5; the match to TRBD2 covers 8 bases. This CDR3 has 15 residues. Germline V CDR1 and CDR2: LGHNA, YSLEER. J gave up 3 bases and V 0 bases, and 3 bases lay outside the gene matches. The CDR3 loop is CASSQDLLAEETQYF. In DNA, the CDR3 is TGCGCCAGCAGCCAAGACTTACTAGCGGAAGAGACCCAGTACTTC.

The rearrangement joins TRBV7-2 to TRBJ1-4; D gene ambiguous. With 0 bases removed from V and 8 bases from J, the gap between germline ends came to 13 bases. Germline loops: CDR1 SGHTA, CDR2 FQGNSA. There are 15 residues in the CDR3. The chain's CDR3 is CASSLAGELREKLFF. CDR3 nucleotide sequence: TGTGCCAGCAGCTTAGCGGGAGAGTTAAGGGAAAAACTGTTTTTT. Full variable domain (outside the CDR3, taken from reference TRBV7-2 and TRBJ1-4): GAGVSQSPSNKVTEKGKDVELRCDPISGHTALYWYRQSLGQGLEFLIYFQGNSAPDKSGLPSDRFSAERTGGSVSTLTIQRTQQEDSAVYLCASSLAGELREKLFFGSGTQLSVL.

The V gene is TRBV14, the J gene TRBJ2-7; 7 positions agree with TRBD2. The CDR3 has 12 residues. Germline lookup yields CDR1 SGHDN and CDR2 FVKESK. With 4 bases clipped from V and 6 bases from J, the junction kept 3 bases outside the gene matches. The CDR3 region is CASSRGGGEQYV. CDR3 nucleotides: TGTGCCAGCAGCCGGGGCGGGGGCGAGCAGTACGTC.